The clone carrying this T cell receptor beta chain was counted a few times. This may be a read error, as it is one base from a much larger clone. Germline CDR1 SNHLY, CDR2 FYNNEI. The CDR3 is 18 residues long. The sample belongs to a study of T cells after yellow fever vaccination. TCRdb itself ran the 5' RACE reads through MiXCR, one entry per CDR3 protein. The sample yields 500,000 to 650,000 distinct CDR3 sequences, around 17% seen once. The sequence was collected from a man between 18 and 35 years old who received the YFV17D yellow fever vaccine. The starting material was PBMCs, obtained 4 to 6 days after the first yellow fever vaccination. This chain links TRBV2 with TRBJ2-2, with 9 nucleotides matching TRBD2. This CDR3 reads CAISAATLRGGLGGELFF. The CDR3, as DNA: TGTGCCATCAGTGCCGCGACTTTGCGGGGGGGCCTCGGCGGGGAGCTGTTTTTT.